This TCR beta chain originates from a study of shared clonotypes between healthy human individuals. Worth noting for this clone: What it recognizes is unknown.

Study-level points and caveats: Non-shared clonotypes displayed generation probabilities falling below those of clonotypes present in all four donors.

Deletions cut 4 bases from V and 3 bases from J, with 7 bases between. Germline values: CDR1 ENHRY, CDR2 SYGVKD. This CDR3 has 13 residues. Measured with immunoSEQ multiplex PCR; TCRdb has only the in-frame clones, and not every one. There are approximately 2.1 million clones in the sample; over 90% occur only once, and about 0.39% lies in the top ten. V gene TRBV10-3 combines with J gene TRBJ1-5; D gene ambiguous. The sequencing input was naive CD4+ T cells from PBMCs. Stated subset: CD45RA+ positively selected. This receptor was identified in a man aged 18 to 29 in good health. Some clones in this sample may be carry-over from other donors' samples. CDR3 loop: CAISGSINQPQHF. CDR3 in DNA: TGTGCCATCAGTGGAAGTATCAATCAGCCCCAGCATTTT.